The present T cell receptor beta chain was sequenced within a study of shared clonotypes between healthy human individuals. Study-level findings and limits: Estimated richness was generally greater in naive than memory subsets. Sampling included only blood; tissue repertoires likely differ.

The study drew its donors from healthy HIV-negative adults without recent acute infections or vaccinations. Looked up from germline, CDR1 is SNHLY and CDR2 is FYNNEI. The CDR3 extends over 12 amino acids. Trimming removed 3 bases at V and 9 bases at J, with 9 bases between. How the authors handled the data: As immunoSEQ supplied junction-only sequences (without quality scores), filtering differed. The method was immunoSEQ multiplex PCR; TCRdb's version includes in-frame clones alone and lacks a portion of them. V, J and clone size were drawn from that table, and D and trimming were deduced from the DNA. Seen here are over 1.4 million clones, approximately 96% observed once, and the top ten hold roughly 1.2%. To note about this clone: The antigen is undetermined.

This clonotype was obtained from a man aged 30 to 45 in good health. The chain recombines TRBV2 with TRBJ2-1; D uncertain. The sequenced sample consisted of naive CD4+ T cells sorted from blood. Subset: CD45RA+ positively selected. CDR3 coding DNA: TGTGCCAGCAGTGAGTCGGTCCCTGAGCAGTTCTTC. This codes for CASSESVPEQFF.